This TCR beta chain was sequenced for a study of glioma-infiltrating T cells. Study-wide results and caveats: Tissue-blood divergence was below expectation in non-neoplastic patients, above in gliomas. Tissue and blood shared very few CDR3 sequences.

Amplification of TCR alpha and beta CDR3 regions from RNA used iRepertoire nested multiplex PCR. Input was roughly 85-450 ng of tissue mRNA or PBMC total RNA. One entry per CDR3 protein results from TCRdb running MiXCR on the multiplex PCR reads. The table has some 180,000 distinct CDR3 sequences, 25% to 35% seen once; the top ten hold around 20%. This clonotype has a count of ten or more. The antigen remains undetermined. CDR1 and CDR2 (germline): MNHNS, SASEGT. The CDR3 runs 12 residues. The V end lost 5 bases, the J end lost 4 bases, and 6 bases lay between the germline ends. This receptor was obtained from a human donor with low-grade glioma or glioblastoma, undergoing nonglioma brain surgery, or in good health (not recorded which). The chain has TRBV6-1 and TRBJ1-3; D is uncertain. Material: glioma tissue, nonneoplastic brain tissue, or PBMCs (not recorded which). The CDR3 sequence: CASSPQGNTIYF. CDR3 sequence (DNA): TGTGCCAGCAGTCCCCAGGGAAACACCATATATTTT.